The T cell receptor beta chain under discussion was sequenced for a study of blood T cell repertoires in COVID-19. Study in general: COVID-19 samples from acute and convalescent phases originated in the United States, Italy and Spain. PBMCs, B-cell-depleted T cells, or T cells were the source of the cDNA or gDNA that made up the material.

This CDR3 has 14 amino acids. The V gene lost 7 bases and the J gene lost 4 bases, with 17 bases spanning the gap. CDR1 LNHNV and CDR2 YYDKDF come from the germline V gene (reference sequence). The protocol was immunoSEQ multiplex PCR, while the TCRdb copy is restricted to in-frame clones and leaves out a portion. The table lists roughly 120,000 clones, around three quarters of them singletons, with approximately 4% in the top ten. The sequence was collected from a woman of 80 years or more with acute or convalescent COVID-19. The sample consisted of peripheral blood. The chain has TRBV15 and TRBJ2-7, with D possibly being TRBD1 or TRBD2 (6 bases each). The CDR3 DNA follows: TGTGCCACCACCAGGGGAGCAGGAGGGTACGAGCAGTACTTC. It yields the protein CATTRGAGGYEQYF. The full variable domain, completed using reference TRBV15 and TRBJ2-7, is DAMVIQNPRYQVTQFGKPVTLSCSQTLNHNVMYWYQQKSSQAPKLLFHYYDKDFNNEADTPDNFQSRRPNTSFCFLDIRSPGLGDTAMYLCATTRGAGGYEQYFGPGTRLTVT.